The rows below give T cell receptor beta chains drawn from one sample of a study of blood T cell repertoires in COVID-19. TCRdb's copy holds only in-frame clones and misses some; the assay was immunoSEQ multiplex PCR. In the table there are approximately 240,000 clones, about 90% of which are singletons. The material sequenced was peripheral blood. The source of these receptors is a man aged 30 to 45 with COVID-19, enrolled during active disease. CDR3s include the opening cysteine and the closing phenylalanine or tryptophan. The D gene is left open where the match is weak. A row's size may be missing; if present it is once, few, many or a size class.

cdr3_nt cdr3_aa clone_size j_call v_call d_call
TGTGCCAGCAGGGAGGCTGGCAGATCTGAAGCTTTCTTT CASREAGRSEAFF - TRBJ1-1 TRBV12-3/TRBV12-4 -
TGCGCCAGCAGCTTGGAGCCTAGCGGTCTCCAGTACTTC CASSLEPSGLQYF - TRBJ2-5 TRBV5-1 TRBD2
TGTGCCAGCACCTATATCACAGGGGAGTCGGTAGGCAATCAGCCCCAGCATTTT CASTYITGESVGNQPQHF - TRBJ1-5 TRBV21-1 -
TGTGCCACCAGCAGAGACGGGGGTCTCGGTGGAAACACCATATATTTT CATSRDGGLGGNTIYF - TRBJ1-3 TRBV15 -
TGTGCCAGCAGTCGAGCAGGGGGACAGGGAATCGTCGAGCAGTACTTC CASSRAGGQGIVEQYF - TRBJ2-7 TRBV27 TRBD1
TGTGCCTGGAGTGTACTTGGGCAGGGATCCTACAATGAGCAGTTCTTC CAWSVLGQGSYNEQFF - TRBJ2-1 TRBV30 -
TGTGCCAGCAGCGTTGGGGAGTTCACAGATACGCAGTATTTT CASSVGEFTDTQYF - TRBJ2-3 TRBV9 -
TGTGCCAGCGGAGGAGACAGGACCCCTGAAGCTTTCTTT CASGGDRTPEAFF - TRBJ1-1 TRBV2 -
TGTGCCAGCGGGCTAGCGGTGATCAATGAGCAGTTCTTC CASGLAVINEQFF - TRBJ2-1 TRBV11-1 TRBD2
TGTGCCTGGAGTACGGGACTAGCGGGGGGTTTATGGCTGTTTTTT CAWSTGLAGGLWLFF - TRBJ2-2 TRBV30 TRBD2
TGTGCCAGCAGCCAGAGGAGCTCTGGAAACACCATATATTTT CASSQRSSGNTIYF - TRBJ1-3 TRBV3-1/TRBV3-2 -
TGTGCCAGCAGTTTTCGGGACAGGGTCGACCAGTACTTC CASSFRDRVDQYF - TRBJ2-5 TRBV12-3/TRBV12-4 TRBD1
TGTGCCAGCAGCTTTGGACAGATTAGCACAGATACGCAGTATTTT CASSFGQISTDTQYF - TRBJ2-3 TRBV7-6 -
TGCGCCAGCAGTGATTCGCGGCAGCCTAATGAAAAACTGTTTTTT CASSDSRQPNEKLFF once TRBJ1-4 TRBV10-1 -
TGTGCCAGCAGCCAATCGTTTGGACAGGGGGTTTACGAGCAGTACTTC CASSQSFGQGVYEQYF - TRBJ2-7 TRBV3-1/TRBV3-2 TRBD1
TGTGCCAGCAGTATAGACAGGGGGTGGGAGACCCAGTACTTC CASSIDRGWETQYF - TRBJ2-5 TRBV27 TRBD1
TGCGCCAGCAGCTTGAACGGCAGGGGAGATGAAAAACTGTTTTTT CASSLNGRGDEKLFF - TRBJ1-4 TRBV5-1 -
TGCGCCAGCAGCCAAGACCATATAGGGAGTGTAGAGACCCAGTACTTC CASSQDHIGSVETQYF few TRBJ2-5 TRBV4-1 -
TGTGCCAGCTCACCACCTGGGGGCAGTGATCAGCCCCAGCATTTT CASSPPGGSDQPQHF - TRBJ1-5 TRBV18 -
TGTGCCAGCAGCTTAGAACAGGGTTCGGTCGAGCAGTACTTC CASSLEQGSVEQYF - TRBJ2-7 TRBV13 -
TGCGCCAGCAGTGTGCCGGTGCCGGATGGCTACACCTTC CASSVPVPDGYTF - TRBJ1-2 TRBV10-2 -
TGTGCCAGCTCACCACCGACAGGGGCTATTTCTGGAAACACCATATATTTT CASSPPTGAISGNTIYF - TRBJ1-3 TRBV18 TRBD1
TGTGCCAGTAGTATACAGGGTCCGACTGAAGCTTTCTTT CASSIQGPTEAFF - TRBJ1-1 TRBV19 -